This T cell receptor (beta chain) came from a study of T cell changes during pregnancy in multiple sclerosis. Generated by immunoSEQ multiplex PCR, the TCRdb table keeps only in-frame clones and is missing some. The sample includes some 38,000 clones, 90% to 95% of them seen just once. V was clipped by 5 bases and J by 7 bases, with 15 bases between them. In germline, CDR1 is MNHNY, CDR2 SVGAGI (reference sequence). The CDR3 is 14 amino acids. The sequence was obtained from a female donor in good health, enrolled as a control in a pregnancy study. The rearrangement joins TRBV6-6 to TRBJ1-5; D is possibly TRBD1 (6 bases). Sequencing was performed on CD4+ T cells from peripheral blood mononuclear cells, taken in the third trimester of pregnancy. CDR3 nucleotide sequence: TGTGCCAGCAGTAACGACGGGGGGCGGCAGCCCCAGCATTTT. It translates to CASSNDGGRQPQHF.